This paragraph covers one TCR beta chain sequence. The table came from immunoSEQ multiplex PCR; TCRdb's copy has only in-frame clones and leaves some out. Found here are over 30,000 clones, almost 95% of them singletons; the top ten hold approximately 0.35%. The data belong to a study of T cell changes during pregnancy in multiple sclerosis. The CDR3 runs to 15 residues. Germline V gives CDR1 SGDLS, CDR2 YYNGEE. With V trimmed by 3 bases and J by 4 bases, 9 bases remained unmatched. V is TRBV9 and J is TRBJ2-7; 8 positions match TRBD2. Source: CD4+ T cells from peripheral blood mononuclear cells, taken after pregnancy. This receptor was obtained from a female donor with multiple sclerosis, enrolled in a pregnancy study. The CDR3 here is CASSAAPGGEYEQYF. CDR3 sequence (DNA): TGTGCCAGCAGCGCAGCCCCGGGGGGGGAATACGAGCAGTACTTC. Based on the CDR3 plus reference TRBV9 and TRBJ2-7, the full variable domain is DSGVTQTPKHLITATGQRVTLRCSPRSGDLSVYWYQQSLDQGLQFLIQYYNGEERAKGNILERFSAQQFPDLHSELNLSSLELGDSALYFCASSAAPGGEYEQYFGPGTRLTVT.